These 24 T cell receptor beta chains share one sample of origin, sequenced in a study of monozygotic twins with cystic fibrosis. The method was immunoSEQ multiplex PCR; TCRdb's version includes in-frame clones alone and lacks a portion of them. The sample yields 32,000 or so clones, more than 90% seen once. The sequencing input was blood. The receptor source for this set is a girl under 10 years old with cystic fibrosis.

The CDR3 coding sequence is TGTGCCAGCAGCTACCGGGACACCAATCAGCCCCAGCATTTT. Residues: CASSYRDTNQPQHF. The chain carries TRBV6-1 and TRBJ1-5, with a possible D match to TRBD1 (6 bases). The V and J ends lost 6 bases and 3 bases respectively, with 12 bases between them. Germline-derived CDR1 and CDR2 are MNHNS and SASEGT. The CDR3 totals 14 residues.

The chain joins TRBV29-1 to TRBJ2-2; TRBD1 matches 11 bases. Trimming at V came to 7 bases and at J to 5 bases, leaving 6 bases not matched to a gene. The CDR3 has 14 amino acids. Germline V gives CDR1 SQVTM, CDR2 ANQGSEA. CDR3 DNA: TGCAGCGCTCAGGGACAGGGGGTTACCGGGGAGCTGTTTTTT. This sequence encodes CSAQGQGVTGELFF.

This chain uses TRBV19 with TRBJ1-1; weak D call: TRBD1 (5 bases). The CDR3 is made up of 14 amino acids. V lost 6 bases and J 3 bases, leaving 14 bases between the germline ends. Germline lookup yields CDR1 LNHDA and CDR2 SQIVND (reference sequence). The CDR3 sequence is CASSHIWGDTEAFF. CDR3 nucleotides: TGTGCCAGTAGCCACATATGGGGGGACACTGAAGCTTTCTTT.

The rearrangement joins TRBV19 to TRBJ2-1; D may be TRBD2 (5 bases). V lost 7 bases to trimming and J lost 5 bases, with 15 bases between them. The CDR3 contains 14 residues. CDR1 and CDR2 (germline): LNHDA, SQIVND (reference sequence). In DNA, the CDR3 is TGTGCCAGTACCCCGGCGGGCCCAAACAATGAGCAGTTCTTC. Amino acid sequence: CASTPAGPNNEQFF.

The chain's CDR3 is CASRRGTSGKETQYF. The CDR3 nucleotides are TGTGCCAGCAGGCGAGGGACTAGCGGTAAAGAGACCCAGTACTTC. The chain uses TRBV7-2 and TRBJ2-5, with 11 nucleotides matching TRBD2. Germline V gives CDR1 SGHTA, CDR2 FQGNSA. The CDR3 length is 15 residues. The ends lost 6 bases at V and 3 bases at J; junction bases unmatched: 6.

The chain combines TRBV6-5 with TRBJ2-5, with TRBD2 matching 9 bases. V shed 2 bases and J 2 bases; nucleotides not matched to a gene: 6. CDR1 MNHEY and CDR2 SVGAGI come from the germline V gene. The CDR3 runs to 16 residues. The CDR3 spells CASSYNSGGRQETQYF. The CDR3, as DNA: TGTGCCAGCAGTTACAATAGCGGGGGCCGGCAAGAGACCCAGTACTTC.

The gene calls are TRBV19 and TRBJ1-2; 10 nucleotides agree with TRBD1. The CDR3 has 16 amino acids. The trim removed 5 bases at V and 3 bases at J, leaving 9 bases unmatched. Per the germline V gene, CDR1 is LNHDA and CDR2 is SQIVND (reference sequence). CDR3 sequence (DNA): TGTGCCAGTAGTTTTACGTTGACAGGGGGCGACTATGGCTACACCTTC. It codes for CASSFTLTGGDYGYTF.

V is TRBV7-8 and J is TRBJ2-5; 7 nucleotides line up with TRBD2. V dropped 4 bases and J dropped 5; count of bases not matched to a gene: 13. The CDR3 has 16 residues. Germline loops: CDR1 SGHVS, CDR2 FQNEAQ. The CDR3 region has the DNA TGTGCCAGCAGCTCCCTGGGGGGGGGTTCTACGGAGACCCAGTACTTC. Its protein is CASSSLGGGSTETQYF. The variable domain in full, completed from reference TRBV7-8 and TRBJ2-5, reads GAGVSQSPRYKVAKRGQDVALRCDPISGHVSLFWYQQALGQGPEFLTYFQNEAQLDKSGLPSDRFFAERPEGSVSTLKIQRTQQEDSAVYLCASSSLGGGSTETQYFGPGTRLLVL.

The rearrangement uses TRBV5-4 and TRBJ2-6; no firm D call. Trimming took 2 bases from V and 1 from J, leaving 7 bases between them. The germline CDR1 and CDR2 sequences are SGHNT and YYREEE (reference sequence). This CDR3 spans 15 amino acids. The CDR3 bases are TGTGCCAGCAGCTTTCAGCAGTCTGGGGCCAACGTCCTGACTTTC. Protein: CASSFQQSGANVLTF. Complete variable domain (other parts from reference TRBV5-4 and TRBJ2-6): ETGVTQSPTHLIKTRGQQVTLRCSSQSGHNTVSWYQQALGQGPQFIFQYYREEENGRGNFPPRFSGLQFPNYSSELNVNALELDDSALYLCASSFQQSGANVLTFGAGSRLTVL.

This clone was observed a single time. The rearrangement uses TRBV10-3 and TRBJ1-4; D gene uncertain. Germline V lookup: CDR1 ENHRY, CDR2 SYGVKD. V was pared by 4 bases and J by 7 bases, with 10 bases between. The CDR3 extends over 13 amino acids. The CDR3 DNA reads TGTGCCATCAGTGTGGAGGGTGGTGAAAAACTGTTTTTT. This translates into CAISVEGGEKLFF.

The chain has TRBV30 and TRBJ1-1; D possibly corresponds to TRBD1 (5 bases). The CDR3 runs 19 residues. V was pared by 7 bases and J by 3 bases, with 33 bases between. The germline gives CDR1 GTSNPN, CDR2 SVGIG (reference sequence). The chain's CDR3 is CASWYFPPEAGKVDTEAFF. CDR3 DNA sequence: TGTGCCTCCTGGTATTTCCCCCCCGAGGCAGGGAAGGTGGACACTGAAGCTTTCTTT.

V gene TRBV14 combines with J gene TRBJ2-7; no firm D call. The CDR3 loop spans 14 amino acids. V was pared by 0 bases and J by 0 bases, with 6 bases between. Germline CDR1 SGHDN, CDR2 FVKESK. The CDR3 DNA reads TGTGCCAGCAGCCAAGATCTTACCTCCTACGAGCAGTACTTC. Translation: CASSQDLTSYEQYF. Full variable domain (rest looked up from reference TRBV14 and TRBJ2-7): EAGVTQFPSHSVIEKGQTVTLRCDPISGHDNLYWYRRVMGKEIKFLLHFVKESKQDESGMPNNRFLAERTGGTYSTLKVQPAELEDSGVYFCASSQDLTSYEQYFGPGTRLTVT.

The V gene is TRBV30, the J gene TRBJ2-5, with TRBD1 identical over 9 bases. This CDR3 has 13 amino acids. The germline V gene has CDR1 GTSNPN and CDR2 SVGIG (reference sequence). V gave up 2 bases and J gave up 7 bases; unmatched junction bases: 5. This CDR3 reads CAWSWTGEATQYF. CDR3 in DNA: TGTGCCTGGAGTTGGACAGGGGAAGCGACCCAGTACTTC.

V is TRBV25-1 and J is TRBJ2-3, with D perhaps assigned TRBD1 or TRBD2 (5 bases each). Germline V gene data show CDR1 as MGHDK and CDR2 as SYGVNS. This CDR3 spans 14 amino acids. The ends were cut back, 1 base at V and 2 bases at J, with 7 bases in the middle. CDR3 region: CASSEWGNTDTQYF. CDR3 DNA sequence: TGTGCCAGCAGTGAATGGGGGAACACAGATACGCAGTATTTT.

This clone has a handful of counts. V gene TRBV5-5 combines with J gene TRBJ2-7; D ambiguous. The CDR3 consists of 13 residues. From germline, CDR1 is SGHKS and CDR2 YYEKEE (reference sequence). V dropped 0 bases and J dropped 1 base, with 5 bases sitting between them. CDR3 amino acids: CASSLGRSYEQYF. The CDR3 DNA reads TGTGCCAGCAGCTTGGGACGGTCCTACGAGCAGTACTTC. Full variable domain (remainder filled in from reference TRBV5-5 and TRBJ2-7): DAGVTQSPTHLIKTRGQQVTLRCSPISGHKSVSWYQQVLGQGPQFIFQYYEKEERGRGNFPDRFSARQFPNYSSELNVNALLLGDSALYLCASSLGRSYEQYFGPGTRLTVT.

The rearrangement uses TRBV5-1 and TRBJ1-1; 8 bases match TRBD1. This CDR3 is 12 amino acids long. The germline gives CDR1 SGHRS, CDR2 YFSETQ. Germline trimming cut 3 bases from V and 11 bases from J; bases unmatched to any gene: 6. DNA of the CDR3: TGCGCCAGCAGCTCAGGGGGCGACGTGGCTTTCTTT. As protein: CASSSGGDVAFF.

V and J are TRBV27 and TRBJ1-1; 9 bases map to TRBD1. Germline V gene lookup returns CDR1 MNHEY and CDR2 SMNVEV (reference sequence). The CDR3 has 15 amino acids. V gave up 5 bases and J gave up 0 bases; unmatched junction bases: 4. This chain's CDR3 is CASSAYRGLNTEAFF. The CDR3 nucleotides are TGTGCCAGCAGTGCATACAGGGGGCTGAACACTGAAGCTTTCTTT.

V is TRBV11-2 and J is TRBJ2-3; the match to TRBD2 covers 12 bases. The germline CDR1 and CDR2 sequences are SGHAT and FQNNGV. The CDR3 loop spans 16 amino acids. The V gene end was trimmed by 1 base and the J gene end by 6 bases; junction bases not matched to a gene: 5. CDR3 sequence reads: CASSLGLAGEWDTQYF. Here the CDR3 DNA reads TGTGCCAGCAGCTTAGGACTAGCGGGGGAGTGGGATACGCAGTATTTT.

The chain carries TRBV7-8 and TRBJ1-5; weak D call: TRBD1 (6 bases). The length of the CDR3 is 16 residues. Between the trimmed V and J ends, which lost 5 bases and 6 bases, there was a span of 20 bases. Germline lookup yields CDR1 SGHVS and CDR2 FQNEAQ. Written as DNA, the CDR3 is TGTGCCAGCAGCCCAACAATTCCAGGGGAACGTCAGCCCCAGCATTTT. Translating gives CASSPTIPGERQPQHF.

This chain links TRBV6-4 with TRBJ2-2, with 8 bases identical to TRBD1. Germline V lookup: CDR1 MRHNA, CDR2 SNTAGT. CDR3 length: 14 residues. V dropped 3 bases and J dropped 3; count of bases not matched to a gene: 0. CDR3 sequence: CASSEGQDTGELFF. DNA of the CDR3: TGTGCCAGCAGTGAGGGACAGGACACCGGGGAGCTGTTTTTT.

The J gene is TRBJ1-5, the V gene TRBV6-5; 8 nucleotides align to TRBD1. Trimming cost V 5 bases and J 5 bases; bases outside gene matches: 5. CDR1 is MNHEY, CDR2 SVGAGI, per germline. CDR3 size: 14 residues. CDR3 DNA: TGTGCCAGCAGTCAGGACAGGGCGGATCAGCCCCAGCATTTT. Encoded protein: CASSQDRADQPQHF.

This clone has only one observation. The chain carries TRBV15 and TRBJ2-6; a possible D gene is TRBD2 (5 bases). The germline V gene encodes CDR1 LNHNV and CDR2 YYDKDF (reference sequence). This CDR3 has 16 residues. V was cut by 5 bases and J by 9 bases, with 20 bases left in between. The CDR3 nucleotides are TGTGCCACCAGCTTTACTAGGACCGAGATCATCAACGTCCTGACTTTC. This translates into CATSFTRTEIINVLTF.

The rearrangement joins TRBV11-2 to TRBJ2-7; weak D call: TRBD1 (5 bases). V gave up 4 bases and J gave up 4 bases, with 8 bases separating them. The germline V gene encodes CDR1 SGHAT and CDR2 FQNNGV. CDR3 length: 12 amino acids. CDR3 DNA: TGTGCCAGCAGCTGGCAGGGTTACGAGCAGTACTTC. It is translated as CASSWQGYEQYF.

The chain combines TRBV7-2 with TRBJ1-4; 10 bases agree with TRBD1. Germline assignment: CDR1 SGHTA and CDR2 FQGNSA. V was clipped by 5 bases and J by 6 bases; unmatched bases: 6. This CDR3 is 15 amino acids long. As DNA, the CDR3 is TGTGCCAGCAGCCTCTTGGGGACAGGGGATGAAAAACTGTTTTTT. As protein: CASSLLGTGDEKLFF. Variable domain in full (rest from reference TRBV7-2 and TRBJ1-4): GAGVSQSPSNKVTEKGKDVELRCDPISGHTALYWYRQSLGQGLEFLIYFQGNSAPDKSGLPSDRFSAERTGGSVSTLTIQRTQQEDSAVYLCASSLLGTGDEKLFFGSGTQLSVL.